These 18 T cell receptor beta chains originate from one sample sequenced in a study of blood T cell repertoires in COVID-19. The table came from immunoSEQ multiplex PCR; TCRdb's copy has only in-frame clones and leaves some out. The sample holds about 370,000 clones, around 90% seen once. The sequenced sample was peripheral blood. These receptors all come from a man aged 18 to 29 with active or convalescent COVID-19.

This chain connects TRBV4-3 to TRBJ1-5; no reliable D call. Germline V gives CDR1 LGHNA, CDR2 YSLEER. The CDR3 is made up of 16 amino acids. The V end lost 0 bases, the J end lost 6 bases, and 15 bases lay between the germline ends. DNA for the CDR3: TGCGCCAGCAGCCAAGAAAGTAGTGGAGTTCTTCAGCCCCAGCATTTT. Amino acid sequence: CASSQESSGVLQPQHF.

The rearrangement joins TRBV12-5 to TRBJ2-1, with 7 bases lining up with TRBD2. This CDR3 contains 19 residues. J gave up 3 bases and V 1 base, and 15 bases lay outside the gene matches. Germline V gives CDR1 LGHNT, CDR2 FRNRAP. DNA of the CDR3: TGTGCTAGTGGTTTGGACGCTCGAGGATTGGCTAGCGGCTACAATGAGCAGTTCTTC. Protein product: CASGLDARGLASGYNEQFF.

This clone has just a few counts. This chain's CDR3 is CASSGGPGYTF. The CDR3 region has the DNA TGTGCCAGCAGCGGCGGGCCCGGCTACACCTTC. The chain uses TRBV3-1 (or the pseudogene TRBV3-2) and TRBJ1-2; D is unresolved. CDR1 is LGHDT and CDR2 is YNNKEL in the germline V gene (reference sequence). The CDR3 consists of 11 residues. V was shortened by 5 bases and J by 8 bases, with 9 bases between the two germline ends.

This clone was seen just once. Other DNA sequences of this sample code for an identical CDR3. This chain links TRBV5-1 with TRBJ1-2; possible D gene TRBD1, 5 bases. Trimming cost V 0 bases and J 4 bases, with 7 bases left between them. The germline gives CDR1 SGHRS, CDR2 YFSETQ. The CDR3 length is 13 residues. CDR3 in amino acids: CASSLAGGYGYTF. The CDR3 nucleotides read TGCGCCAGCAGCTTGGCCGGGGGCTATGGCTACACCTTC.

The rearrangement uses TRBV24-1 and TRBJ2-2, with D tentatively TRBD1 (5 bases). V lost 6 bases, J lost 3 bases, and 13 bases lay in between. This CDR3 region has 15 residues. CDR1 KGHDR and CDR2 SFDVKD come from the germline V gene. The DNA of the CDR3 is TGTGCCACCAGTTCGGACACAGAGTACACCGGGGAGCTGTTTTTT. It encodes CATSSDTEYTGELFF.

This rearrangement joins TRBV28 to TRBJ1-2; D is ambiguous. Trimming removed 6 bases at V and 8 bases at J, with 16 bases between. This CDR3 is 13 amino acids long. Germline values: CDR1 MDHEN, CDR2 SYDVKM. The CDR3 sequence is CASSTGYSIGYTF. In DNA, the CDR3 is TGTGCCAGCAGCACGGGTTACTCTATAGGCTACACCTTC.

The rearrangement joins TRBV7-2 to TRBJ2-5, with D tentatively TRBD1 (6 bases). V was pared by 5 bases and J by 1 base, with 14 bases between. The CDR3 loop spans 15 amino acids. Per germline, CDR1 SGHTA and CDR2 FQGNSA. CDR3 nucleotides: TGTGCCAGCAGCCACGGTACAGGGACCCAAGAGACCCAGTACTTC. This encodes CASSHGTGTQETQYF.

The CDR3 reads CASSYSGWRNSPLHF. In DNA form, the CDR3 reads TGTGCCAGCAGTTACTCAGGTTGGCGGAATTCACCCCTCCACTTT. This chain uses TRBV6-5 with TRBJ1-6; D not certain. V gave up 0 bases and J gave up 7 bases, with 10 bases separating them. Germline values: CDR1 MNHEY, CDR2 SVGAGI. This CDR3 has 15 residues.

The chain combines TRBV7-2 with TRBJ2-1; 8 nucleotides align to TRBD2. Germline V gene lookup returns CDR1 SGHTA and CDR2 FQGNSA. The V segment lost 6 bases and the J segment 6 bases; nucleotides outside the gene matches: 10. This CDR3 has 15 residues. Here the CDR3 reads CASRPLAGLFNEQFF. CDR3 in DNA: TGTGCCAGCAGACCCTTAGCGGGGCTCTTCAATGAGCAGTTCTTC. The complete variable domain, with remaining parts taken from reference TRBV7-2 and TRBJ2-1, reads GAGVSQSPSNKVTEKGKDVELRCDPISGHTALYWYRQSLGQGLEFLIYFQGNSAPDKSGLPSDRFSAERTGGSVSTLTIQRTQQEDSAVYLCASRPLAGLFNEQFFGPGTRLTVL.

This chain joins TRBV13 and TRBJ2-7, with TRBD2 matching over 9 bases. Germline V gene data show CDR1 as PRHDT and CDR2 as FYEKMQ (reference sequence). The CDR3 totals 16 residues. J gave up 0 bases and V 5 bases, and 8 bases lay outside the gene matches. The CDR3 DNA reads as TGTGCCAGCAGCCTTAGGACTAGCGCGGACTCCTACGAGCAGTACTTC. It encodes CASSLRTSADSYEQYF.

This clone was recorded only once. CDR3 bases: TGTGCCAGCAGCAAAATGGGGCCACTCGGGAACACCATATATTTT. Amino acids: CASSKMGPLGNTIYF. The chain employs TRBV21-1 and TRBJ1-3; the table's D call TRBD1 went unverified against the DNA. TRBV21-1 is labeled a pseudogene. The CDR3 spans 15 residues.

This chain connects TRBV5-1 to TRBJ1-1; D is unclear. CDR3 length: 13 residues. V gave up 1 base and J gave up 2 bases, with 6 bases separating them. Germline CDR1 reads SGHRS; CDR2 reads YFSETQ. CDR3 in DNA: TGCGCCAGCAGCTTGCCGAGTAACACTGAAGCTTTCTTT. Encoded protein: CASSLPSNTEAFF.

The chain links TRBV21-1 to TRBJ2-3; the D call TRBD2 from the table was never checked on the DNA. TRBV21-1 is reported as a pseudogene. This CDR3 spans 13 amino acids. In DNA, the CDR3 is TGTGCCAGAGGACTAGCGGATACAGATACGCAGTATTTT. It codes for CARGLADTDTQYF.

This rearrangement joins TRBV20-1 to TRBJ2-5; a weak D match, TRBD2 (5 bases). The germline V gene encodes CDR1 DFQATT and CDR2 SNEGSKA (reference sequence). Trimming took 3 bases from V and 3 from J, leaving 17 bases between them. CDR3 length equals 15 residues. In nucleotides, the CDR3 is TGCAGTGCTAGTCCGATGGCGGGTCGGGAAGAGACCCAGTACTTC. Translating it yields CSASPMAGREETQYF.

The chain links TRBV19 to TRBJ2-7; 8 bases fit TRBD2. The CDR3 consists of 13 residues. CDR1 and CDR2 (germline): LNHDA, SQIVND (reference sequence). Trimming removed 6 bases from V and 3 bases from J; junction bases left unmatched: 4. CDR3 amino acids: CASRSGSGYEQYF. Written as DNA, the CDR3 is TGTGCCAGTAGAAGCGGGAGCGGCTACGAGCAGTACTTC. Full variable domain (remainder filled in from reference TRBV19 and TRBJ2-7): DGGITQSPKYLFRKEGQNVTLSCEQNLNHDAMYWYRQDPGQGLRLIYYSQIVNDFQKGDIAEGYSVSREKKESFPLTVTSAQKNPTAFYLCASRSGSGYEQYFGPGTRLTVT.

This sequence joins TRBV25-1 and TRBJ2-7; TRBD2 matches at 7 bases. CDR1 and CDR2 from the germline V gene are MGHDK and SYGVNS. V shed 3 bases, J shed 3 bases, and the junction held 11 bases outside the gene matches. This CDR3 is built from 16 residues. The CDR3 loop is CASSDPAGREFYEQYF. In DNA, the CDR3 is TGTGCCAGCAGTGATCCTGCGGGGCGGGAGTTCTACGAGCAGTACTTC.

This rearrangement joins TRBV27 to TRBJ1-5; 8 nucleotides align to TRBD1. This CDR3 is built from 16 residues. The junction had 9 bases not matched to a gene; V was cut back by 5 bases and J by 3 bases. The germline V gene has CDR1 MNHEY and CDR2 SMNVEV (reference sequence). In nucleotides, the CDR3 is TGTGCCAGCAGTCCGCAGGGACAGGTACTCAATCAGCCCCAGCATTTT. Translated: CASSPQGQVLNQPQHF.

J is TRBJ1-4 and V is TRBV6-5; 7 nucleotides match TRBD1. The CDR3 has 13 residues. V gave up 6 bases and J gave up 5 bases; unmatched junction bases: 3. Germline V gene data show CDR1 as MNHEY and CDR2 as SVGAGI. The CDR3 DNA sequence: TGTGCCAGCAGCGGGACAGCGAATGAAAAACTGTTTTTT. It translates to CASSGTANEKLFF.